A single sample is the source of the 13 T cell receptor beta chains below, sequenced in a study of human T cells and chemical hapten exposure. TCRdb analysed the RACE reads with MiXCR anew, one entry per CDR3 protein. The sample lists roughly 43,000 distinct CDR3 sequences, 8.5% to 10% occurring once. Time point in this sample: patch test 2, 6 weeks after DPC sensitization. The treatment is: therapeutic diphenylcyclopropenone sensitization with weekly scalp DPC. Researchers extracted total RNA from unfractionated whole blood. The sequenced sample was whole blood, obtained in connection with sensitization to the hapten diphenylcyclopropenone (DPC). The receptors shown here come from a woman aged 25 to 39 with alopecia areata. Some clones in this sample may be carry-over from other donors' samples.

This clonotype showed up many times. The chain has TRBV25-1 and TRBJ1-5; no firm D call. From germline, CDR1 is MGHDK and CDR2 SYGVNS. Trimming removed 4 bases at V and 2 bases at J, with 9 bases between. The CDR3 has 14 amino acids. The CDR3 region is CASSVGSGNQPQHF. The DNA of the CDR3 is TGTGCCAGCAGTGTCGGTTCGGGCAATCAGCCCCAGCATTTT.

The sample holds a few counts of this clonotype. The genes are TRBV29-1 and TRBJ2-2; 11 bases are shared with TRBD1. Germline values: CDR1 SQVTM, CDR2 ANQGSEA. V shed 6 bases, J shed 6 bases, and the junction held 12 bases outside the gene matches. The CDR3 covers 16 residues. The DNA for the CDR3 is TGCAGCGTCGGACAGGGGGCCCTAAGTGGGGCCGGGGAGCTGTTTTTT. Residues: CSVGQGALSGAGELFF.

This clonotype showed up just a few times. The chain joins TRBV5-5 to TRBJ2-3; D unclear. The CDR3 spans 15 residues. CDR1 and CDR2 from the germline V gene are SGHKS and YYEKEE (reference sequence). V was pared by 0 bases and J by 0 bases, with 8 bases between. The CDR3 here is CASSLDNTSTDTQYF. CDR3 sequence (DNA): TGTGCCAGCAGCTTGGACAATACTAGCACAGATACGCAGTATTTT.

This clonotype came up many times. The V and J genes are TRBV28 and TRBJ1-2; 7 bases map to TRBD1. With 8 bases clipped from V and 5 bases from J, the junction kept 11 bases outside the gene matches. The CDR3 covers 14 residues. Germline V gene data show CDR1 as MDHEN and CDR2 as SYDVKM. The CDR3 protein is CASFRRQGPYGYTF. The CDR3, as DNA: TGTGCCAGCTTTCGAAGACAGGGCCCTTATGGCTACACCTTC.

Only a few counts were recorded for this clonotype. J is TRBJ1-5 and V is TRBV6-6; possible D gene TRBD1, 5 bases. The ends were cut back, 5 bases at V and 1 base at J, with 18 bases in the middle. CDR1 is MNHNY, CDR2 SVGAGI, per germline (reference sequence). CDR3 length: 17 amino acids. CDR3 protein: CASSAGTLIGSNQPQHF. The CDR3, as DNA: TGTGCCAGCAGTGCCGGGACTCTGATTGGAAGCAATCAGCCCCAGCATTTT.

This clonotype was recorded many times. This chain uses TRBV3-1 with TRBJ2-5, with 7 bases identical to TRBD2. V lost 8 bases to trimming and J lost 4 bases; unmatched junction nucleotides: 7. CDR3 length: 13 residues. The V gene's germline CDR1 is LGHDT and CDR2 YNNKEL (reference sequence). The CDR3: CASWASGGETQYF. Written as DNA, the CDR3 is TGTGCCAGCTGGGCTAGCGGTGGAGAGACCCAGTACTTC.

About this clonotype itself: The conserved phenylalanine or tryptophan is not found at the CDR3 terminus, so this likely reflects a read error. This chain joins TRBV12-3 or TRBV12-4 and TRBJ2-2, with TRBD1 identical over 9 bases. The V segment lost 2 bases and the J segment 2 bases; nucleotides outside the gene matches: 3. The CDR3 consists of 16 residues. CDR3 loop: CASSLRTGVNTGELFS. The CDR3 DNA reads TGTGCCAGCAGTTTAAGGACAGGGGTAAACACCGGGGAGCTGTTTTCT.

The chain carries TRBV18 and TRBJ2-1, with D maybe TRBD2 (6 bases). Germline-derived CDR1 and CDR2 are KGHSH and LQKENI. V dropped 3 bases and J dropped 8 bases, with 14 bases sitting between them. This CDR3 spans 14 amino acids. This CDR3 is CASSPDYLMDEQFF. As DNA, the CDR3 is TGTGCCAGCTCACCGGACTACCTTATGGATGAGCAGTTCTTC.

V gene TRBV20-1 combines with J gene TRBJ1-5; no definite D call. The germline V gene has CDR1 DFQATT and CDR2 SNEGSKA (reference sequence). V was cut by 2 bases and J by 0 bases, with 14 bases left in between. The CDR3 extends over 16 amino acids. DNA for the CDR3: TGCAGTGCTAGACACGGAGTTTCGTATAGCAATCAGCCCCAGCATTTT. Protein: CSARHGVSYSNQPQHF.

The chain has TRBV12-3 or TRBV12-4 and TRBJ2-7, with D unresolved. The CDR3 is made up of 14 amino acids. Trimming left V 3 bases short and J 0 bases short, with 9 bases between. The CDR3 DNA reads as TGTGCCAGCAGTTTCGGCAGAGTCTCCTACGAGCAGTACTTC. Translation: CASSFGRVSYEQYF.

This clonotype was found a few times. This chain uses TRBV20-1 with TRBJ1-1; perhaps TRBD1 as D (6 bases). Trimming left V 1 base short and J 2 bases short, with 14 bases between. The CDR3 has 15 residues. The V gene's germline CDR1 is DFQATT and CDR2 SNEGSKA (reference sequence). The CDR3 region is CSARVRGRGNTEAFF. The CDR3 bases are TGCAGTGCTAGAGTGCGGGGGCGAGGAAACACTGAAGCTTTCTTT.

The CDR3 region is CASSWDRGPTDTQYF. The CDR3 bases are TGTGCCAGCTCATGGGACAGGGGACCCACAGATACGCAGTATTTT. The chain has TRBV18 and TRBJ2-3; 10 nucleotides line up with TRBD1. Germline V gene lookup returns CDR1 KGHSH and CDR2 LQKENI. This CDR3 has 15 amino acids. V was clipped by 5 bases and J by 2 bases; unmatched bases: 4.

The CDR3 region has the DNA TGTGCCAGCAATATTCCGGGACAGGGAACAGATACGCAGTATTTT. It specifies CASNIPGQGTDTQYF. The V and J genes are TRBV6-5 and TRBJ2-3; 9 bases fit TRBD1. Germline assignment: CDR1 MNHEY and CDR2 SVGAGI. The CDR3 contains 15 residues. Germline trimming cut 7 bases from V and 3 bases from J; bases unmatched to any gene: 8.